Listed here are 21 T cell receptor beta chains from one sample, sequenced in a study of T-cell memory formation after mild COVID-19. One entry per CDR3 protein results from TCRdb running MiXCR on the 5' RACE reads. Of 450,000 to 650,000 distinct CDR3 sequences in the sample, under 20% were seen once. The source material was PBMCs or a T cell subset sorted from them (not recorded which). The origin of the receptors is an adult woman who had mild COVID-19 (a few samples of this study predate the infection). Cell type and time point are not known.

The CDR3 DNA is TGTGCCAGCTCACCTACTAGCCCAGCTGACACAGATACGCAGTATTTT. Translated, it gives CASSPTSPADTDTQYF. The V and J genes are TRBV18 and TRBJ2-3; TRBD2 might be the D (6 bases). Germline V gene lookup returns CDR1 KGHSH and CDR2 LQKENI. The CDR3 is 16 residues long. V lost 3 bases and J lost 2, with 15 bases in between.

This chain links TRBV20-1 with TRBJ1-2; a weak D match, TRBD1 (5 bases). Germline loops: CDR1 DFQATT, CDR2 SNEGSKA (reference sequence). CDR3 length: 15 residues. Trimming took 3 bases from V and 4 from J, leaving 18 bases between them. The CDR3 DNA sequence: TGCAGTGCTAGGGTGGGGATAGACAGACGCTATGGCTACACCTTC. Translation gives CSARVGIDRRYGYTF.

This clonotype was observed a handful of times. The chain couples TRBV7-9 to TRBJ2-3; the D gene is possibly TRBD2 (5 bases). Germline V gene sequence: CDR1 SEHNR, CDR2 FQNEAQ (reference sequence). The CDR3 covers 15 residues. The V end was cut by 5 bases, the J end by 0 bases, with 12 bases between. The CDR3 reads CASSLPTGSTDTQYF. The CDR3 nucleotides read TGTGCCAGCAGCCTACCTACGGGGAGCACAGATACGCAGTATTTT.

In this sample, this clonotype turned up a few times. This chain connects TRBV6-6 to TRBJ2-5; 8 positions match TRBD2. V shed 7 bases, J shed 5 bases, and the junction held 12 bases outside the gene matches. Germline CDR1 reads MNHNY; CDR2 reads SVGAGI (reference sequence). The CDR3 length is 15 residues. The CDR3: CASKTGGLETETQYF. The CDR3 DNA reads TGTGCCAGCAAGACTGGGGGACTAGAGACGGAGACCCAGTACTTC.

The chain joins TRBV29-1 to TRBJ1-3; weak D call: TRBD1 (5 bases). Per germline, CDR1 SQVTM and CDR2 ANQGSEA. Trimming took 6 bases from V and 0 from J, leaving 12 bases between them. This CDR3 has 14 amino acids. CDR3 DNA sequence: TGCAGCGTGACGGACACCTACTCTGGAAACACCATATATTTT. Its translation is CSVTDTYSGNTIYF.

The sample holds many counts of this clonotype. The chain couples TRBV7-9 to TRBJ2-3, with TRBD2 matching over 10 bases. V shed 6 bases and J 0 bases; nucleotides not matched to a gene: 3. The germline V gene has CDR1 SEHNR and CDR2 FQNEAQ (reference sequence). This CDR3 is 15 amino acids long. In DNA form, the CDR3 reads TGTGCCAGCAGTCCTAGCGGGGGTAGCACAGATACGCAGTATTTT. It is translated as CASSPSGGSTDTQYF.

The gene calls are TRBV6-5 and TRBJ2-5, with D tentatively TRBD2 (5 bases). V lost 0 bases and J 4 bases, leaving 12 bases between the germline ends. The germline CDR1 and CDR2 sequences are MNHEY and SVGAGI. The CDR3 is made up of 15 amino acids. Written as DNA, the CDR3 is TGTGCCAGCAGTTACTCAACGGGGATTGGAGAGACCCAGTACTTC. Amino acids: CASSYSTGIGETQYF.

The CDR3 spells CASSRRWDRDYEQYF. For the CDR3, the DNA is TGTGCCAGCAGTCGTAGGTGGGACAGGGACTACGAGCAGTACTTC. The chain is built from TRBV9 and TRBJ2-7; 9 bases line up with TRBD1. Germline V gene data show CDR1 as SGDLS and CDR2 as YYNGEE. This CDR3 spans 15 amino acids. V shed 5 bases, J shed 3 bases, and the junction held 9 bases outside the gene matches.

This rearrangement joins TRBV6-4 to TRBJ1-5; D is ambiguous. Between the trimmed V and J ends, which lost 4 bases and 0 bases, there was a span of 7 bases. The CDR3 contains 14 residues. Germline V gives CDR1 MRHNA, CDR2 SNTAGT. Here the CDR3 reads CASSGDGSNQPQHF. The CDR3 nucleotides are TGTGCCAGCAGTGGAGACGGTAGCAATCAGCCCCAGCATTTT.

V is TRBV15 and J is TRBJ2-1, with D uncertain. With 5 bases removed from V and 6 bases from J, the gap between germline ends came to 11 bases. This CDR3 spans 13 amino acids. CDR1 LNHNV and CDR2 YYDKDF come from the germline V gene (reference sequence). The CDR3 DNA follows: TGTGCCACCAGCCCTCGACGGAGCAATGAGCAGTTCTTC. Translation: CATSPRRSNEQFF. Full variable domain (rest looked up from reference TRBV15 and TRBJ2-1): DAMVIQNPRYQVTQFGKPVTLSCSQTLNHNVMYWYQQKSSQAPKLLFHYYDKDFNNEADTPDNFQSRRPNTSFCFLDIRSPGLGDTAMYLCATSPRRSNEQFFGPGTRLTVL.

The rearrangement uses TRBV5-1 and TRBJ1-1, with a tentative D call TRBD1 (5 bases). Trimming removed 5 bases at V and 4 bases at J, with 15 bases between. CDR1 and CDR2 (germline): SGHRS, YFSETQ. The CDR3 contains 14 residues. CDR3 loop: CASSSDSEITEAFF. The CDR3, as DNA: TGCGCCAGCAGTTCCGACAGCGAGATCACTGAAGCTTTCTTT.

There are a few counts of this clonotype. The rearrangement links TRBV11-2 to TRBJ2-3; TRBD2 aligns across 14 bases. Trimming removed 3 bases from V and 3 bases from J; junction bases left unmatched: 8. CDR1 is SGHAT, CDR2 FQNNGV, per germline. CDR3 length: 18 residues. The CDR3 is CASSFPTSGRVGTDTQYF. The CDR3 bases are TGTGCCAGCAGCTTTCCGACTAGCGGGAGGGTGGGGACAGATACGCAGTATTTT.

This clonotype was observed at least ten times. This rearrangement joins TRBV5-1 to TRBJ2-1; TRBD2 is a possible D gene (5 bases). The CDR3 is 17 residues long. CDR1 and CDR2 from the germline V gene are SGHRS and YFSETQ. V gave up 5 bases and J gave up 4 bases, with 22 bases separating them. DNA for the CDR3: TGCGCCAGCAGGTCTGGCGGGCACTTTTCGACTTACAATGAGCAGTTCTTC. Its translation is CASRSGGHFSTYNEQFF.

The V call is TRBV29-1, the J call TRBJ2-6; D not certain. The length of the CDR3 is 15 residues. Germline loops: CDR1 SQVTM, CDR2 ANQGSEA. V lost 5 bases and J 0 bases, leaving 11 bases between the germline ends. CDR3 nucleotides: TGCAGCGTTAGGGTTGCGTACTCTGGGGCCAACGTCCTGACTTTC. Its translation: CSVRVAYSGANVLTF.

The rearrangement joins TRBV19 to TRBJ2-7, with D possibly TRBD1 on 6 matching bases. Germline loops: CDR1 LNHDA, CDR2 SQIVND (reference sequence). There are 13 residues in the CDR3. The V gene lost 8 bases and the J gene lost 3 bases, with 14 bases spanning the gap. CDR3 sequence (DNA): TGTGCCAGTGAACAGGGACCTTTCTACGAGCAGTACTTC. It is translated as CASEQGPFYEQYF.

In this sample, this clonotype turned up many times. V and J are TRBV12-3 or TRBV12-4 and TRBJ2-5; D is possibly TRBD1 or TRBD2 (6 bases each). V gave up 4 bases and J gave up 2 bases, with 17 bases separating them. The CDR3 runs 16 residues. The CDR3 DNA reads as TGTGCCAGCAGTTCCTCCCTGAGGGGGAGGCAAGAGACCCAGTACTTC. Translated, it gives CASSSSLRGRQETQYF.

This clonotype was seen a handful of times. This sequence joins TRBV5-5 and TRBJ2-1; 13 bases align to TRBD2. V shed 4 bases and J 4 bases; nucleotides not matched to a gene: 5. The CDR3 extends over 16 amino acids. Germline V gene data show CDR1 as SGHKS and CDR2 as YYEKEE (reference sequence). In DNA form, the CDR3 reads TGTGCCAGCAGCGTGCCGGGACTAGCGGGATACAATGAGCAGTTCTTC. Its translation is CASSVPGLAGYNEQFF.

This clonotype was seen at least ten times. The chain has TRBV4-1 and TRBJ2-7, with 10 nucleotides matching TRBD1. In germline, CDR1 is MGHRA, CDR2 YSYEKL. The CDR3 length is 16 residues. V trimming: 4 bases; J trimming: 2 bases; junction bases outside the gene matches: 8. In nucleotides, the CDR3 is TGCGCCAGCAGCCCTTCATCCGGGACAGGGGCCTACGAGCAGTACTTC. Translation gives CASSPSSGTGAYEQYF.

The gene calls are TRBV7-8 and TRBJ1-5, with TRBD1 identical over 7 bases. The V gene's germline CDR1 is SGHVS and CDR2 FQNEAQ. V gave up 5 bases and J gave up 0 bases; unmatched junction bases: 7. The CDR3 has 16 residues. CDR3 in DNA: TGTGCCAGCAGCCTCGGGACAGTGATTAGCAATCAGCCCCAGCATTTT. This gives the protein CASSLGTVISNQPQHF.

Here the CDR3 DNA reads TGTGCCAGCATGGCGTCCTCTGAGAGAGGCTACACCTTC. Protein: CASMASSERGYTF. This chain joins TRBV2 and TRBJ1-2, with D unresolved. The V and J ends lost 7 bases and 8 bases respectively, with 17 bases between them. CDR1 is SNHLY, CDR2 FYNNEI, per germline. This CDR3 contains 13 residues.

This clonotype has more than one count but fewer than ten. V and J are TRBV12-5 and TRBJ2-3; D call uncertain. Looked up from germline, CDR1 is LGHNT and CDR2 is FRNRAP. Trimming cost V 1 base and J 10 bases, with 12 bases left between them. CDR3 length: 13 residues. The CDR3 nucleotides are TGTGCTAGTGGTTTGGCCCATTGGCCCCCGCAGTATTTT. This sequence encodes CASGLAHWPPQYF.